Given below is one TCR beta chain in context. The data were taken from a study of blood T cell repertoires in COVID-19. Study as a whole: Both acute and convalescent COVID-19 samples were obtained from the United States, Italy and Spain. From T cells, B-cell-depleted T cells, or PBMCs came the material, which was cDNA or gDNA.

In germline, CDR1 is SGHNT, CDR2 YYREEE (reference sequence). The CDR3 is 16 residues long. The V gene end was trimmed by 4 bases and the J gene end by 4 bases; junction bases not matched to a gene: 5. Original analysis: Nucleated cell number was recorded as an estimate derived from reference gene primer amplification. The table came from immunoSEQ multiplex PCR; TCRdb's copy has only in-frame clones and leaves some out. For V, J and clone size, that table is used; D and trimming come from the DNA. The sample includes fewer than 85,000 clones, around 80% seen only once; the top ten take around 15%. This receptor was obtained from a woman in her fifties or sixties with acute or convalescent COVID-19. The genes are TRBV5-4 and TRBJ2-1; 13 bases agree with TRBD2. The sequencing sample was made of peripheral blood. This CDR3 reads CASSPGLAGDYNEQFF. DNA for the CDR3: TGTGCCAGCAGCCCTGGACTAGCGGGAGATTACAATGAGCAGTTCTTC.